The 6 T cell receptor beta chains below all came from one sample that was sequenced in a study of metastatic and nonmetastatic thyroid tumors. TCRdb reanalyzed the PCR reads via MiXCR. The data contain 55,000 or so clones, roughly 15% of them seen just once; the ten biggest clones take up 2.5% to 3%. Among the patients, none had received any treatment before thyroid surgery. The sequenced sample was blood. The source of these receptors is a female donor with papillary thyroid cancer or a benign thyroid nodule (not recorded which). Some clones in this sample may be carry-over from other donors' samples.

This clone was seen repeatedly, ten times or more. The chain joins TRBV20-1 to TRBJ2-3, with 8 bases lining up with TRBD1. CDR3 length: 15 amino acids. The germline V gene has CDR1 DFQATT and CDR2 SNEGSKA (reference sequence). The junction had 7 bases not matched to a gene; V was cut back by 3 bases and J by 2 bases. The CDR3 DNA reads TGCAGTGCTAGTGACAGGGGCACCGACACAGATACGCAGTATTTT. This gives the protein CSASDRGTDTDTQYF.

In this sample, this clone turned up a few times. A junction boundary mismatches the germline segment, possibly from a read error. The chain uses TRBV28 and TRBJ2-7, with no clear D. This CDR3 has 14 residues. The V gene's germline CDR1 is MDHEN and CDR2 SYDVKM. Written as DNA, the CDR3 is TGTGCAAGCACCTTGGGGTTGTGCTCCTACGAGCAGTACTTC. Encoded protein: CASTLGLCSYEQYF.

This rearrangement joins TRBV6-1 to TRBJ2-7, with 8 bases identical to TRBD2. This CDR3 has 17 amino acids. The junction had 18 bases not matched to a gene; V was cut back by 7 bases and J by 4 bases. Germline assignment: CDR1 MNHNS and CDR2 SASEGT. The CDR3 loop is CASTPFLTSVSAYEQYF. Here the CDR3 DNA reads TGTGCCAGCACCCCCTTCCTGACTAGCGTGAGTGCTTACGAGCAGTACTTC.

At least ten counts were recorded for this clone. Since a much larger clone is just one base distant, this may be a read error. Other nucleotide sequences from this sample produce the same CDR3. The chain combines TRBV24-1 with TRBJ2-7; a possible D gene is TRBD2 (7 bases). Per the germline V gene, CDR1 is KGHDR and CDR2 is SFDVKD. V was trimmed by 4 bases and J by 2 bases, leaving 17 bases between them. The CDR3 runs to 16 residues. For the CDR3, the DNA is TGTGCCACCAGTGAACGGAACAGGGAGGGGGCCTACGAGCAGTACTTC. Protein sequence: CATSERNREGAYEQYF.

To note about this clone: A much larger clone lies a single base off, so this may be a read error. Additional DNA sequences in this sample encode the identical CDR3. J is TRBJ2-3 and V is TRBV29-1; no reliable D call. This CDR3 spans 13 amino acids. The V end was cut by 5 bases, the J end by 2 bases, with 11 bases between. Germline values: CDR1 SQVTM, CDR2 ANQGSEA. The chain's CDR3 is CSVTGRFTDTQYF. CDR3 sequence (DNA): TGCAGCGTTACTGGACGTTTCACAGATACGCAGTATTTT.

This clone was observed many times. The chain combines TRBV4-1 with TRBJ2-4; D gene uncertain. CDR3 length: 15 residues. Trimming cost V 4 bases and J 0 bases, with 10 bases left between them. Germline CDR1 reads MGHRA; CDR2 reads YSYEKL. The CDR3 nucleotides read TGCGCCAGCAGCCCGAGGCCCCTAGCCAAAAACATTCAGTACTTC. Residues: CASSPRPLAKNIQYF.